This TCR beta chain was obtained from a study of cytomegalovirus exposure and HLA in healthy donors. Overall study: Genotyping showed around 80% of 398 donors falling in the Caucasian-associated ancestry cluster.

60 Vbeta and 13 Jbeta primers were used in PCR. Repertoires were generated with immunoSEQ multiplex PCR, while TCRdb's copy carries only in-frame clones and drops some. Reported are approximately 180,000 clones; the ten largest clones contain 6.5%. Healthy bone marrow donors formed the donor group. Overall study findings and caveats: A later analysis reportedly found that, within productive TCRs, an Asian-associated ancestry cluster had fewer N-insertions than the mean observed across the roughly 690 donors.

Trimming at V came to 8 bases and at J to 2 bases, leaving 2 bases not matched to a gene. This CDR3 has 13 residues. Germline V CDR1 and CDR2: WNHNN, SYGVQD (reference sequence). As regards this clone: Its antigen is not known.

This TCR came from a man aged 25-45 years in good health and CMV-seronegative. Sequencing used PBMCs. The chain is built from TRBV10-1 and TRBJ2-3, with 9 positions matching TRBD1. CDR3 in DNA: TGCGCCAGCTGGGACAGGGACACAGATACGCAGTATTTT. Its protein is CASWDRDTDTQYF.